The following is a T cell receptor (beta chain) sequence with its context. Its matching antigen is unknown. The junction shows a germline mismatch at one end, possibly a read error. This entry is derived from a study of OX40 agonist ivuxolimab in advanced cancers. The study, taken as a whole, reports: In general, CD8+ T cells held more expanded clones than CD4+ did, on average.

Assay: immunoSEQ multiplex PCR; the TCRdb copy retains only in-frame clones and omits some. The repertoire includes 65,000 to 95,000 clones, more than 80% of them detected once, and around 0.49% sits in the top ten. Specimen: CD4+ or CD8+ T cells sorted from blood, collected in a trial of the OX40 agonist ivuxolimab. The sequence derives from an adult with an advanced solid tumor such as melanoma, head and neck, liver or kidney cancer.

CDR3 nucleotides: TGTGCTAGCAGCTTAGTGCGGGCGAATTCACCCCTCCACTTT. Its protein is CASSLVRANSPLHF. The V gene is TRBV7-7, the J gene TRBJ1-6; D call uncertain. The CDR3 covers 14 residues. The germline CDR1 and CDR2 sequences are SSHAT and FNYEAQ (reference sequence).